One and the same sample provided the 29 T cell receptor beta chains below, sequenced in a study of CD8 T cells in Susac syndrome. Reverse transcription of about 0.45 to 1 ug RNA was performed with random hexamers. Each CDR3 protein is one row after TCRdb ran MiXCR on the immunoSEQ multiplex PCR reads. The repertoire holds approximately 230,000 distinct CDR3 sequences, around 93% seen once, with roughly 0.072% in the top ten. Sequenced material: CD4+ T cells from PBMCs. The receptors originated from a human donor with multiple sclerosis.

V and J are TRBV29-1 and TRBJ2-5; a possible D gene is TRBD2 (6 bases). The length of the CDR3 is 14 residues. Germline CDR1 and CDR2: SQVTM and ANQGSEA. V was trimmed by 1 base and J by 5 bases, leaving 14 bases between them. This CDR3 reads CSVEVTAGKETQYF. In nucleotides, the CDR3 is TGCAGCGTTGAAGTGACGGCGGGGAAGGAGACCCAGTACTTC.

The chain carries TRBV29-1 and TRBJ1-5; D perhaps matches TRBD1 (5 bases). This CDR3 comprises 14 residues. Trimming took off 4 bases at V and 1 base at J, with 11 bases between the two ends. The germline V gene encodes CDR1 SQVTM and CDR2 ANQGSEA. CDR3: CSVGGGGSNQPQHF. CDR3 sequence (DNA): TGCAGCGTTGGTGGGGGAGGGAGCAATCAGCCCCAGCATTTT.

CDR3 region: CASSLGQGETYF. Here the CDR3 DNA reads TGTGCCAGCAGTCTCGGACAGGGAGAGACGTACTTC. The chain has TRBV28 and TRBJ2-7, with 8 positions matching TRBD1. V was pared by 5 bases and J by 12 bases, with 9 bases of the junction left unmatched. The length of the CDR3 is 12 residues. Germline V gene data show CDR1 as MDHEN and CDR2 as SYDVKM.

The gene calls are TRBV29-1 and TRBJ2-5; 15 bases are a match to TRBD2. The germline V gene encodes CDR1 SQVTM and CDR2 ANQGSEA. The CDR3 consists of 14 residues. After removal of 5 bases from V and 5 bases from J, the junction contained 3 bases not matched to a gene. CDR3: CSVPGTSGRETQYF. Written as DNA, the CDR3 is TGCAGCGTTCCCGGGACTAGCGGGAGGGAGACCCAGTACTTC.

The chain uses TRBV10-1 and TRBJ2-7, with D perhaps TRBD1 (6 bases). V lost 2 bases, J lost 0 bases, and 8 bases lay in between. Germline CDR1 reads WNHNN; CDR2 reads SYGVQD (reference sequence). CDR3 length equals 14 residues. CDR3 sequence reads: CASSEGGPSYEQYF. The CDR3 nucleotides read TGCGCCAGCAGTGAGGGGGGCCCCTCCTACGAGCAGTACTTC.

This clonotype was recorded only once. This chain connects TRBV2 to TRBJ2-7; D gene uncertain. This CDR3 region has 12 residues. Trimming removed 2 bases from V and 4 bases from J, with 6 bases in between. CDR1 and CDR2 from the germline V gene are SNHLY and FYNNEI. The CDR3 protein is CASSETLYEQYF. CDR3 coding DNA: TGTGCCAGCAGTGAAACTTTATACGAGCAGTACTTC.

In its sample, this clonotype was seen a few times. V and J are TRBV6-5 and TRBJ2-5; 7 nucleotides align to TRBD2. Trimming at V came to 2 bases and at J to 5 bases, leaving 11 bases not matched to a gene. The CDR3 totals 16 residues. CDR1 and CDR2 from the germline V gene are MNHEY and SVGAGI. The CDR3 here is CASSYDPSGSSETQYF. In DNA form, the CDR3 reads TGTGCCAGCAGTTACGATCCTAGCGGATCCTCTGAGACCCAGTACTTC.

This sequence joins TRBV12-3 or TRBV12-4 and TRBJ1-1; D not certain. Trimming shortened V by 2 bases and J by 2 bases, and 9 bases separated the two germline ends. The length of the CDR3 is 14 residues. CDR3 loop: CASSLWGKNTEAFF. The CDR3 coding sequence is TGTGCCAGCAGTTTATGGGGTAAAAACACTGAAGCTTTCTTT.

J is TRBJ1-3 and V is TRBV5-1; D may be TRBD1 (5 bases). Deletions cut 5 bases from V and 2 bases from J, with 14 bases between. This CDR3 spans 15 amino acids. Per germline, CDR1 SGHRS and CDR2 YFSETQ. The CDR3 DNA sequence: TGCGCCAGCAGGCAGGGACGGGCTCCTGGAAACACCATATATTTT. It specifies CASRQGRAPGNTIYF.

The genes are TRBV15 and TRBJ2-1; 12 nucleotides align to TRBD2. J lost 7 bases, V lost 8 bases, and 6 bases had no gene match. The CDR3 is 14 residues long. Germline V gene lookup returns CDR1 LNHNV and CDR2 YYDKDF (reference sequence). The CDR3, as DNA: TGTGCCACCCTAGCGGGGGGGCGTACGAATGAGCAGTTCTTC. It yields the protein CATLAGGRTNEQFF.

V gene TRBV16 combines with J gene TRBJ1-2; D possibly corresponds to TRBD1 (6 bases). CDR3 length equals 13 residues. Trimming removed 3 bases from V and 4 bases from J, with 9 bases in between. Looked up from germline, CDR1 is KGHSY and CDR2 is FQNENV. The CDR3 loop is CASSQGGSYGYTF. For the CDR3, the DNA is TGTGCCAGCAGCCAGGGGGGCAGCTATGGCTACACCTTC.

The rearrangement joins TRBV20-1 to TRBJ2-3; D not certain. This CDR3 has 12 residues. Per germline, CDR1 DFQATT and CDR2 SNEGSKA (reference sequence). The V end lost 0 bases, the J end lost 3 bases, and 4 bases lay between the germline ends. CDR3 region: CSARDQTDTQYF. The CDR3 DNA follows: TGCAGTGCTAGAGACCAGACAGATACGCAGTATTTT.

This clonotype was picked up one time. The gene calls are TRBV11-1 and TRBJ2-2; the D is unclear. The germline V and J ends were trimmed by 0 bases and 5 bases, with 10 bases remaining between them. Germline-derived CDR1 and CDR2 are SGHAT and FQDESV (reference sequence). This CDR3 is built from 15 residues. As DNA, the CDR3 is TGTGCCAGCAGCTTAGCGGGCAGGACGACCGGGGAGCTGTTTTTT. It codes for CASSLAGRTTGELFF.

The rearrangement uses TRBV7-2 and TRBJ1-4; TRBD1 aligns across 7 bases. The junction had 8 bases not matched to a gene; V was cut back by 5 bases and J by 5 bases. The CDR3 runs 15 residues. In germline, CDR1 is SGHTA, CDR2 FQGNSA. The CDR3 protein is CASSEQTGPNEKLFF. The CDR3 nucleotides read TGTGCCAGCAGCGAACAGACAGGGCCGAATGAAAAACTGTTTTTT.

A single count supports this clonotype. This chain joins TRBV27 and TRBJ2-4, with 7 bases that match TRBD1. Losses at the gene ends were 5 bases for V and 5 bases for J; bases not matched to a gene: 9. Germline V CDR1 and CDR2: MNHEY, SMNVEV (reference sequence). This CDR3 contains 15 residues. The CDR3 region is CASSMVTGYQNIQYF. The CDR3 region has the DNA TGTGCCAGCAGTATGGTGACAGGGTATCAAAACATTCAGTACTTC.

The chain employs TRBV5-1 and TRBJ2-3; 9 positions agree with TRBD2. CDR1 SGHRS and CDR2 YFSETQ come from the germline V gene. This CDR3 spans 14 amino acids. J was trimmed by 6 bases and V by 4 bases; bases with no gene match: 6. CDR3 residues: CASSLRTSEDTQYF. The CDR3 bases are TGCGCCAGCAGCCTACGGACTAGCGAGGATACGCAGTATTTT.

This chain joins TRBV27 and TRBJ1-1; D ambiguous. The germline gives CDR1 MNHEY, CDR2 SMNVEV (reference sequence). V was cut by 4 bases and J by 1 base, with 13 bases left in between. The CDR3 spans 15 residues. The CDR3 spells CASSSSKGANTEAFF. CDR3 nucleotides: TGTGCCAGCAGTTCGTCGAAGGGAGCGAACACTGAAGCTTTCTTT.

The gene calls are TRBV30 and TRBJ1-4; TRBD1 matches 8 bases. Looked up from germline, CDR1 is GTSNPN and CDR2 is SVGIG (reference sequence). Trimming at V came to 2 bases and at J to 3 bases, leaving 5 bases not matched to a gene. CDR3 length equals 15 residues. The CDR3 nucleotides read TGTGCCTGGAGTCGGGACAGGAGGTCTAATGAAAAACTGTTTTTT. It yields the protein CAWSRDRRSNEKLFF.

DNA for the CDR3: TGCAGCGCCCCCCCCCAGGGGCGGGGTGGCTACACCTTC. Translation: CSAPPQGRGGYTF. The gene calls are TRBV29-1 and TRBJ1-2; maybe TRBD1 (6 bases). The CDR3 contains 13 residues. CDR1 is SQVTM and CDR2 is ANQGSEA in the germline V gene. V dropped 7 bases and J dropped 7 bases, with 19 bases sitting between them.

This clonotype showed up just once. J is TRBJ2-1 and V is TRBV6-6; TRBD2 matches 8 bases. Germline trimming cut 0 bases from V and 7 bases from J; bases unmatched to any gene: 5. The CDR3 contains 15 residues. Germline lookup yields CDR1 MNHNY and CDR2 SVGAGI (reference sequence). CDR3 amino acids: CASSYSIGGGNEQFF. CDR3 bases: TGTGCCAGCAGTTACTCGATAGGCGGGGGGAATGAGCAGTTCTTC.

The chain combines TRBV12-3 or TRBV12-4 with TRBJ1-2; D might be TRBD1 (5 bases). This CDR3 spans 14 amino acids. V was trimmed by 6 bases and J by 2 bases, leaving 13 bases between them. The CDR3 sequence is CASRTNRDNYGYTF. Here the CDR3 DNA reads TGTGCCAGCAGAACCAACCGGGACAACTATGGCTACACCTTC.

This clonotype was seen just once. The chain employs TRBV28 and TRBJ2-5, with D tentatively TRBD1 (6 bases). Germline V gene sequence: CDR1 MDHEN, CDR2 SYDVKM. Deletions cut 3 bases from V and 3 bases from J, with 14 bases between. The CDR3 consists of 15 residues. The CDR3 DNA follows: TGTGCCAGCAGTTTTCAGGACAGAGCGGAAGAGACCCAGTACTTC. Amino acids: CASSFQDRAEETQYF.

J is TRBJ2-3 and V is TRBV18; 9 bases match TRBD2. Per germline, CDR1 KGHSH and CDR2 LQKENI. The CDR3 is 15 residues long. V was clipped by 3 bases and J by 6 bases; unmatched bases: 7. The CDR3 loop reads CASSPARGGPDTQYF. In nucleotides, the CDR3 is TGTGCCAGCTCACCGGCGCGGGGGGGCCCCGATACGCAGTATTTT.

The chain couples TRBV5-4 to TRBJ1-1, with 7 positions matching TRBD1. The J segment lost 4 bases and the V segment lost 0 bases, leaving 6 bases of the junction unmatched. Per germline, CDR1 SGHNT and CDR2 YYREEE (reference sequence). The CDR3 has 15 amino acids. The CDR3 here is CASSLVGQVGTEAFF. CDR3 nucleotide sequence: TGTGCCAGCAGCTTGGTAGGACAGGTGGGCACTGAAGCTTTCTTT.

This clonotype was detected only once. The V call is TRBV28, the J call TRBJ2-2; D might be TRBD1 (6 bases). Germline-derived CDR1 and CDR2 are MDHEN and SYDVKM. CDR3 length equals 15 residues. The germline V and J ends were trimmed by 8 bases and 1 base, with 14 bases remaining between them. The chain's CDR3 is CASGPTGLNTGELFF. The DNA of the CDR3 is TGTGCCAGCGGACCTACAGGGCTGAACACCGGGGAGCTGTTTTTT.

The gene calls are TRBV5-1 and TRBJ2-2; D call uncertain. The V end lost 1 base, the J end lost 3 bases, and 4 bases lay between the germline ends. Germline V lookup: CDR1 SGHRS, CDR2 YFSETQ. The CDR3 has 13 residues. The chain's CDR3 is CASSLQDTGELFF. CDR3 nucleotides: TGCGCCAGCAGCTTGCAAGACACCGGGGAGCTGTTTTTT.

The V and J genes are TRBV7-9 and TRBJ2-3; 11 bases are shared with TRBD2. The CDR3 extends over 14 amino acids. V was pared by 3 bases and J by 10 bases, with 6 bases of the junction left unmatched. Germline CDR1 SEHNR, CDR2 FQNEAQ (reference sequence). The DNA of the CDR3 is TGTGCCAGCAGCTTTGGGACTAGCGGCCGGTCGCAGTATTTT. Translation: CASSFGTSGRSQYF.

The genes are TRBV4-2 and TRBJ2-2, with 12 bases that match TRBD2. Germline values: CDR1 LGHNA, CDR2 YNFKEQ. The CDR3 has 15 amino acids. The V segment lost 3 bases and the J segment 6 bases; nucleotides outside the gene matches: 2. CDR3 nucleotide sequence: TGTGCCAGCAGCCAGACTAGCGGGGGATCCGGGGAGCTGTTTTTT. This gives the protein CASSQTSGGSGELFF.

The chain uses TRBV18 and TRBJ2-5; a weak D match, TRBD1 (5 bases). V was cut by 3 bases and J by 0 bases, with 8 bases left in between. The CDR3 has 14 amino acids. Germline V gene data show CDR1 as KGHSH and CDR2 as LQKENI. CDR3 amino acids: CASSPGLNQETQYF. The DNA of the CDR3 is TGTGCCAGCTCACCGGGGCTCAACCAAGAGACCCAGTACTTC.